The text below deals with one TCR beta chain. Its antigen is not identified. This entry comes from a study of high-grade serous ovarian cancer treatment subgroups. The study, taken as a whole, reports: Different patients shared almost no repertoire; same-patient tumors shared roughly 0.095 to 0.85. Spatial context was lost because tumors were sequenced in bulk. CDR1 and CDR2 were left unanalyzed; analyses focused on CDR3.

The tumor samples were collected prior to definitive surgery or chemotherapy. Some clones are missing from TCRdb's copy, which holds only in-frame ones; the method was immunoSEQ multiplex PCR. This sample has about 4,900 clones, with roughly 65% found just once. V was trimmed by 0 bases and J by 6 bases, leaving 17 bases between them. Looked up from germline, CDR1 is LGHNA and CDR2 is YSLEER. The CDR3 length is 16 residues. The chain recombines TRBV4-3 with TRBJ1-1; possibly TRBD1 for D (5 bases). Sequencing used tumor tissue. This receptor was obtained from a human donor with high-grade serous ovarian cancer. The CDR3 nucleotides read TGCGCCAGCAGCCAAGACTCCACCGGGGGACCCGCTGAAGCTTTCTTT. Its protein is CASSQDSTGGPAEAFF.